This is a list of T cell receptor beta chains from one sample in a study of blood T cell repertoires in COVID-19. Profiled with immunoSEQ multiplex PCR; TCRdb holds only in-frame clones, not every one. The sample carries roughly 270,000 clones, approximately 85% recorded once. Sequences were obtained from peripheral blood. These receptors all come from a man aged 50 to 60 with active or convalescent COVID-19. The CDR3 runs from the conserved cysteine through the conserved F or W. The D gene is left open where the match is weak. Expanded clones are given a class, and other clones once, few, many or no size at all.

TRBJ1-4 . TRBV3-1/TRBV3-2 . TGTGCCAGCAGCTCCCCACTAGGTGTGACTGAAAAACTGTTTTTT CASSSPLGVTEKLFF
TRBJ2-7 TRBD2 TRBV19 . TGTGCCAGTAGTATTGCGGGAGGGCCGCCCAGCGAGCAGTACTTC CASSIAGGPPSEQYF
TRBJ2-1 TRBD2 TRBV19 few TGTGCCAGTAGTCCCCTCTGGACTAGCGATTCCTACAATGAGCAGTTCTTC CASSPLWTSDSYNEQFF
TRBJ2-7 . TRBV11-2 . TGTGCCAGCAGCTTAGAGTTTGGGGGCCCCTCCTACGAGCAGTACTTC CASSLEFGGPSYEQYF
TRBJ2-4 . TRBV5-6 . TGTGCCAGCAGCTTAAGTCCCAGGGAAGACATTCAGTACTTC CASSLSPREDIQYF
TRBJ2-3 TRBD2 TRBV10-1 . TGCGCCAGCAGTGAAGGACTAGGCACAGATACGCAGTATTTT CASSEGLGTDTQYF
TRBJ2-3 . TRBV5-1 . TGCGCCAGCAGCTTGGGTATCACAGATACGCAGTATTTT CASSLGITDTQYF
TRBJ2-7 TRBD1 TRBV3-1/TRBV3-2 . TGTGCCAGCAGACAGGGACAGGGGGGTTACGAGCAGTACTTC CASRQGQGGYEQYF
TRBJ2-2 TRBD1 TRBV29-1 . TGCAGCGCTGCGGGCAGGGGGTCCGGGGAGCTGTTTTTT CSAAGRGSGELFF
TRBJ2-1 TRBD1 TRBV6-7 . TGTGCCAGCAGTCCACCGGGACAGGGGGCTGGCTACAATGAGCAGTTCTTC CASSPPGQGAGYNEQFF
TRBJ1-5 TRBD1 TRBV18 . TGTGCCAGCTCACCGGGGACAGGTTCAGGTCAGCCCCAGCATTTT CASSPGTGSGQPQHF
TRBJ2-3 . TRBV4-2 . TGTGCCAGCAGCCAAGAGCAGGGCCGAGATACGCAGTATTTT CASSQEQGRDTQYF
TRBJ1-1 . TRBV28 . TGTGCCAGCGCCTACAGGGTAGGGGGAGCTTTCTTT CASAYRVGGAFF
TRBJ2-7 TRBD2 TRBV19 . TGTGCCAGTAGTCCCTTCCGGGGGAGCGGGAGTTACGAGCAGTACTTC CASSPFRGSGSYEQYF
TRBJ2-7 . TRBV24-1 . TGTGCCTCCGGCCCGACAGGTACCTACGAGCAGTACTTC CASGPTGTYEQYF
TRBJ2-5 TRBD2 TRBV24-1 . TGTGCCACCTCCCCGGGGAGGGCGCAAGAGACCCAGTACTTC CATSPGRAQETQYF
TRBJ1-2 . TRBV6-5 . TGTGCCAGCAGGCTCGCCGGGGACTATGGCTACACCTTC CASRLAGDYGYTF
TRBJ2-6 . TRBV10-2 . TGCGCCAGCAGTGAGTCAAGGAGCTCTGGGGCCAACGTCCTGACTTTC CASSESRSSGANVLTF
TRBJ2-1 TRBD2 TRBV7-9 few TGTGCCAGCAGCTTAGGTTTGGGACTAGACAATGAGCAGTTCTTC CASSLGLGLDNEQFF
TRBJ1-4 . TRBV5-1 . TGCGCCAGCAGCTTGGGTACAGACACAACTAATGAAAAACTGTTTTTT CASSLGTDTTNEKLFF
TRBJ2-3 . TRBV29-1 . TGCAGCGGTGATACAAGCACAGATACGCAGTATTTT CSGDTSTDTQYF
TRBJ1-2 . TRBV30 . TGTGCCTGGGGTGGTGGGGGGGGCTATGGCTACACCTTC CAWGGGGGYGYTF
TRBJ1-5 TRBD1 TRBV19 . TGTGCCAGTAGTAAGGCCCAGGGAAGAGGGGGCGCCGGCAATCAGCCCCAGCATTTT CASSKAQGRGGAGNQPQHF